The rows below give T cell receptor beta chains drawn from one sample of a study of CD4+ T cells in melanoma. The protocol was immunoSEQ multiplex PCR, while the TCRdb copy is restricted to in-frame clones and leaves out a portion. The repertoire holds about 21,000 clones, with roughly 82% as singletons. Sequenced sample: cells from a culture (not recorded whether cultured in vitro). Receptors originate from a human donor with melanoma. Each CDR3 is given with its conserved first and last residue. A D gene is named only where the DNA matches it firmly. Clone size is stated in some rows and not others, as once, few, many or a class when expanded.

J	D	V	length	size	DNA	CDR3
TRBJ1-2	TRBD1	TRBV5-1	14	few	TGCGCCAGCAGCTTGGCAGGGGGTGGTTTTGGCTACACCTTC	CASSLAGGGFGYTF
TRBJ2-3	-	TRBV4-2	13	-	TGTGCCAGCAGCCAAGGGGGAGGAGATACGCAGTATTTT	CASSQGGGDTQYF
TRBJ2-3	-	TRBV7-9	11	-	TGTGCCAGCAGCCAGGCAGATACGCAGTATTTT	CASSQADTQYF
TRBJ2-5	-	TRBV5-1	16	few	TGCGCCAGCAGCATGTCTGGTCCCCAGCTGTGGGAGACCCAGTACTTC	CASSMSGPQLWETQYF
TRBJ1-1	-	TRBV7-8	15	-	TGTGCCAGCAACAGAGCCGGCGGGGCATACGGTGAAGCTTTCTTT	CASNRAGGAYGEAFF
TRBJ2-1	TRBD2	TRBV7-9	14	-	TGTGCCAGCAGCTTTACGGGGGGAGGCAATGAGCAGTTCTTC	CASSFTGGGNEQFF
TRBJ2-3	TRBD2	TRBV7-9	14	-	TGTGCCAGCAGCTTAGTGACTAGCGCAGATACGCAGTATTTT	CASSLVTSADTQYF
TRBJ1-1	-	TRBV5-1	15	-	TGCGCCAGCAGCTTATTGGGGCCGAAGAACACTGAAGCTTTCTTT	CASSLLGPKNTEAFF
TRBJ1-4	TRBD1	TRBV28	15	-	TGTGCCAGCAGAATTCCGGGACAGGCCCCAAAAAAACTGTTTTTT	CASRIPGQAPKKLFF
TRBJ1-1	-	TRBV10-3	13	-	TGTGCCATCAGCCGACAGCTAAGGGCTGAAGCTTTCTTT	CAISRQLRAEAFF
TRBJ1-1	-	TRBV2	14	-	TGTGCCAGCAACGTACAACCGATTAACACTGAAGCTTTCTTT	CASNVQPINTEAFF
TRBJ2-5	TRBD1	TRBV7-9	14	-	TGTGCCAGCAGCCCGACAGGGGCCGGAAAGACCCAGTACTTC	CASSPTGAGKTQYF
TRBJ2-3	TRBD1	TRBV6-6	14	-	TGTGCCAGCAGCCAAGCAGGGGGCGCAGATACGCAGTATTTT	CASSQAGGADTQYF
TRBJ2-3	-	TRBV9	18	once	TGTGCCAGCAGCGACCACGTAAACAGGTTACGCGGGGCAGATACGCAGTATTTT	CASSDHVNRLRGADTQYF
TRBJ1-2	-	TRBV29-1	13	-	TGCAGCGTTGAACATTGGTCCAACTATGGCTACACCTTC	CSVEHWSNYGYTF
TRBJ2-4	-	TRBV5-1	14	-	TGCGCCAGCAGCCCCGATCCCCCCATAAACATTCAGTACTTC	CASSPDPPINIQYF
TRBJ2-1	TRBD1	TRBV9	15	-	TGTGCCAGCAGCCAGGGACAGGGGGCTTACAATGAGCAGTTCTTC	CASSQGQGAYNEQFF
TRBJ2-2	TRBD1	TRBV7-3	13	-	TGTGCCACCCGACAGGGGAACACCGGGGAGCTGTTTTTT	CATRQGNTGELFF
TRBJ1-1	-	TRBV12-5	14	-	TGTGCTAGTGGTCTGTTCCAAACTCGGGCCGAAGCTTTCTTT	CASGLFQTRAEAFF
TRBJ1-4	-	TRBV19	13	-	TGTGCCAGTAGTTACAGGGACCGCGTAAAACTGTTTTTT	CASSYRDRVKLFF
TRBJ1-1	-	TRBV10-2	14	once	TGCGCCAGCCGGAAGGGCACCCTCTCCACTGAAGCTTTCTTT	CASRKGTLSTEAFF
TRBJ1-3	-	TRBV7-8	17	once	TGTGCCAGCAGCTTCTGGGCCGGTAGTCTCTCTGGAAACACCATATATTTT	CASSFWAGSLSGNTIYF
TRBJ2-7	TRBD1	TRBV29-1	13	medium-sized	TGCAGCGCCGGCACGGGACAGGGGAACGAGCAGTACTTC	CSAGTGQGNEQYF
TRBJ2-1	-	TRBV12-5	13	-	TGTGCTAGTGGTTTGCCCTGGACGATGGAGCAGTTCTTC	CASGLPWTMEQFF
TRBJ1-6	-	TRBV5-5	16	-	TGTGCCAGCAGCCTCGGTGGGGGGCGTCAGGATTCACCCCTCCACTTT	CASSLGGGRQDSPLHF
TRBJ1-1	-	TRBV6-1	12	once	TGTGCCAGTAAGAAACCGCTCCTTGAAGCTTTCTTT	CASKKPLLEAFF
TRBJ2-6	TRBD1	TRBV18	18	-	TGTGCCAGCCGGGACAGCATAACTACTGAACCGGGGGCCAACGTCCTGACTTTC	CASRDSITTEPGANVLTF